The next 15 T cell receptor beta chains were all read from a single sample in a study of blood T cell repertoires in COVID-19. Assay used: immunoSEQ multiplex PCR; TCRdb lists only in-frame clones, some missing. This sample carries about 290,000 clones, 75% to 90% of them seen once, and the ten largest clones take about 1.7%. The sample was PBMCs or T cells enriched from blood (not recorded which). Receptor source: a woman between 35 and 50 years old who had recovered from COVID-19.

The CDR3 here is CASSPPAGAGTEAFF. The CDR3 DNA sequence: TGTGCCAGTAGTCCCCCCGCAGGTGCGGGCACTGAAGCTTTCTTT. The V call is TRBV19, the J call TRBJ1-1, with D unclear. The V end lost 5 bases, the J end lost 4 bases, and 17 bases lay between the germline ends. CDR3 length: 15 residues. From germline, CDR1 is LNHDA and CDR2 SQIVND (reference sequence). The entire variable domain, with the rest obtained from reference TRBV19 and TRBJ1-1, is as follows: DGGITQSPKYLFRKEGQNVTLSCEQNLNHDAMYWYRQDPGQGLRLIYYSQIVNDFQKGDIAEGYSVSREKKESFPLTVTSAQKNPTAFYLCASSPPAGAGTEAFFGQGTRLTVV.

For the CDR3, the DNA is TGTGCCAGTAGAGAACCCTGGAGGGGAAACACCATATATTTT. Translated: CASREPWRGNTIYF. The genes are TRBV19 and TRBJ1-3, with no clear D. The CDR3 has 14 amino acids. The V end lost 6 bases, the J end lost 4 bases, and 13 bases lay between the germline ends. CDR1 is LNHDA and CDR2 is SQIVND in the germline V gene (reference sequence).

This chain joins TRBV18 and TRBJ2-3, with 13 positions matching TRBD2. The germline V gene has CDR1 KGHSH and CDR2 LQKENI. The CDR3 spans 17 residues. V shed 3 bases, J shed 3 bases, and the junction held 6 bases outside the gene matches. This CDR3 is CASSPTTSGRLTDTQYF. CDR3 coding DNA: TGTGCCAGCTCACCTACGACTAGCGGGAGGTTGACAGATACGCAGTATTTT. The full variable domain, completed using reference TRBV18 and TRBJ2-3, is NAGVMQNPRHLVRRRGQEARLRCSPMKGHSHVYWYRQLPEEGLKFMVYLQKENIIDESGMPKERFSAEFPKEGPSILRIQQVVRGDSAAYFCASSPTTSGRLTDTQYFGPGTRLTVL.

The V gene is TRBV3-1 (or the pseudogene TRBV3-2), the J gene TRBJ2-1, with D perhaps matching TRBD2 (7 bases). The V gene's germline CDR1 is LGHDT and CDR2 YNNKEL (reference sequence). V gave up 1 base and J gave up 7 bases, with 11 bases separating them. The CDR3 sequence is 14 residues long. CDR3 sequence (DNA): TGTGCCAGCAGCCAAGCGGGGGGCTGGAATGAGCAGTTCTTC. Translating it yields CASSQAGGWNEQFF.

The CDR3 DNA is TGTGCCAGCAGTTGGGGTCCGGGAGTCAATGAGCAGTTCTTC. This encodes CASSWGPGVNEQFF. The V gene is TRBV28, the J gene TRBJ2-1; maybe TRBD2 (6 bases). Trimming left V 4 bases short and J 6 bases short, with 13 bases between. This CDR3 has 14 amino acids. Germline lookup yields CDR1 MDHEN and CDR2 SYDVKM.

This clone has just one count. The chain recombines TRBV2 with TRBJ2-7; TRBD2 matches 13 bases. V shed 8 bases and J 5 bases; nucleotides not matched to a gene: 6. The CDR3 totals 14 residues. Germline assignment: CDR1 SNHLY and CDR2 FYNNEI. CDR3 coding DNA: TGTGCCAGCCATGGGACTAGCGGGAACAACGAGCAGTACTTC. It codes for CASHGTSGNNEQYF.

CDR3 amino acids: CASSPPGTGRDSPLHF. The CDR3 DNA follows: TGTGCCAGCTCACCACCGGGGACAGGGAGGGATTCACCCCTCCACTTT. This chain connects TRBV18 to TRBJ1-6; TRBD1 aligns across 9 bases. Germline V gives CDR1 KGHSH, CDR2 LQKENI. V gave up 0 bases and J gave up 8 bases; unmatched junction bases: 5. The CDR3 is 16 residues long.

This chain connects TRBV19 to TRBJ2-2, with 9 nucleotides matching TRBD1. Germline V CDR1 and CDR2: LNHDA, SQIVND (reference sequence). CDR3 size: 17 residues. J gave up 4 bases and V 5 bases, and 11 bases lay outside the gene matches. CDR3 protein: CASSHPGTGRPTGELFF. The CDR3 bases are TGTGCCAGTAGTCATCCGGGGACAGGGAGGCCCACCGGGGAGCTGTTTTTT.

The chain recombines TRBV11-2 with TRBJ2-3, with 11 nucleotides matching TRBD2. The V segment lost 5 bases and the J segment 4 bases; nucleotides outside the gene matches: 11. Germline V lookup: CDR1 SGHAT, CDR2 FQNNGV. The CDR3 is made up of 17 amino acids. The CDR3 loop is CASSARLAGLGPDTQYF. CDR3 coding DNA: TGTGCCAGCAGCGCCCGACTAGCGGGGCTTGGGCCAGATACGCAGTATTTT.

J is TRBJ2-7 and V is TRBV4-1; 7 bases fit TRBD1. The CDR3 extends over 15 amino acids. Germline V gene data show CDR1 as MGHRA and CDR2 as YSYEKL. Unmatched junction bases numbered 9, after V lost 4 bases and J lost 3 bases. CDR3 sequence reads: CASSRATGFIYEQYF. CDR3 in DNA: TGCGCCAGCAGCCGAGCGACAGGGTTTATCTACGAGCAGTACTTC.

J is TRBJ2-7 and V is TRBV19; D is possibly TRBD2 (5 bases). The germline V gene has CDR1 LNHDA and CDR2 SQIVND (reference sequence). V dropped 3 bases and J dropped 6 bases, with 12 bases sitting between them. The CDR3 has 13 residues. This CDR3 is CASSIVPAGEQYF. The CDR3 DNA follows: TGTGCCAGTAGTATCGTACCTGCGGGCGAGCAGTACTTC.

CDR3 region: CASRGPGGTGNTIYF. DNA of the CDR3: TGTGCCAGCAGGGGACCCGGGGGAACTGGAAACACCATATATTTT. This chain joins TRBV5-8 and TRBJ1-3; perhaps TRBD1 as D (5 bases). V was clipped by 5 bases and J by 2 bases, with 14 bases between them. Germline V gives CDR1 SGHTS, CDR2 YDEGEE. The length of the CDR3 is 15 residues.

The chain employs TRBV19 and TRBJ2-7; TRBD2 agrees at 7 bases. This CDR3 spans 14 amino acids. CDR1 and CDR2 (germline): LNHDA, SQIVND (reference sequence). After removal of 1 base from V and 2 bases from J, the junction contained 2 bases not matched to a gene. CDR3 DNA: TGTGCCAGTAGTATAGCCCGGGAGGCCTACGAGCAGTACTTC. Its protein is CASSIAREAYEQYF.

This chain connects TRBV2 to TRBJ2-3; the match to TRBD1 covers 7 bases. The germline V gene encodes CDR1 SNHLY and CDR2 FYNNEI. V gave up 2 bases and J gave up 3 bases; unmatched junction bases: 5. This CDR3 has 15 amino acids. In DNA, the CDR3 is TGTGCCAGCAGTGAATCCGGGACAGAAACAGATACGCAGTATTTT. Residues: CASSESGTETDTQYF.

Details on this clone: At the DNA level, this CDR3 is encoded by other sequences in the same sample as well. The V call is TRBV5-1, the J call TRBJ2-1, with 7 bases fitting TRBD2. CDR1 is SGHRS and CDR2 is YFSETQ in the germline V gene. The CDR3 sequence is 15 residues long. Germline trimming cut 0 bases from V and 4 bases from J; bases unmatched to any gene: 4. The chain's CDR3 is CASSLGLAAYNEQFF. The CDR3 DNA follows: TGCGCCAGCAGCTTGGGCCTAGCGGCTTACAATGAGCAGTTCTTC. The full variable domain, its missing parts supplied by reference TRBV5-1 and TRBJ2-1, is KAGVTQTPRYLIKTRGQQVTLSCSPISGHRSVSWYQQTPGQGLQFLFEYFSETQRNKGNFPGRFSGRQFSNSRSEMNVSTLELGDSALYLCASSLGLAAYNEQFFGPGTRLTVL.